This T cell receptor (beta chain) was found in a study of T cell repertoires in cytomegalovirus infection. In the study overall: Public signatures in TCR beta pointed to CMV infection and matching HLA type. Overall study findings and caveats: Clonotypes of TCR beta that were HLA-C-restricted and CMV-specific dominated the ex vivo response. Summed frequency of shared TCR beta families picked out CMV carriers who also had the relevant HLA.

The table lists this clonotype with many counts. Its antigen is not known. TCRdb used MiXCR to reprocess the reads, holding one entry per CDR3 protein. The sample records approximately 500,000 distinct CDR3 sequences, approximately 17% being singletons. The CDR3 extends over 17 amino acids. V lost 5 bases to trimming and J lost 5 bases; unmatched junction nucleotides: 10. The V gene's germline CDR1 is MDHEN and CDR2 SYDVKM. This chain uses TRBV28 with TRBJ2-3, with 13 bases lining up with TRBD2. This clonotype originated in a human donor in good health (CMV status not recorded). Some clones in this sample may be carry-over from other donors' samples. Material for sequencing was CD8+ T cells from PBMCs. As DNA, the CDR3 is TGTGCCAGCAGTACCCTGGGACTAGCGGGAAGGGGAGATACGCAGTATTTT. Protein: CASSTLGLAGRGDTQYF.